This TCR beta chain originates from a study of sequential checkpoint blockade in melanoma. The overall study: Both treatment sequences were followed by maintenance nivolumab.

Germline V gene lookup returns CDR1 SGHNT and CDR2 YYREEE (reference sequence). The V end lost 3 bases, the J end lost 5 bases, and 14 bases lay between the germline ends. The CDR3 is made up of 14 amino acids. The assay was immunoSEQ multiplex PCR, and TCRdb's table has in-frame clones only and misses some. The sample yields more than 15,000 clones, roughly 73% seen once. The treatment is: randomized to nivolumab then ipilimumab (arm A) or the reverse (arm B). DNA-damaging chemotherapy had not been given to any patient beforehand. From thawed PBMCs, live CD3+CD8+ cells negative for CD19 and CD56 were sorted.

The V call is TRBV5-4, the J call TRBJ1-2, with a weak D call TRBD1 (6 bases). The TCR sequence derives from a human donor with melanoma. The sequencing here drew on CD8+ T cells sorted from blood (inferred from file names), taken from a patient given nivolumab and ipilimumab in sequence. CDR3 sequence reads: CASSSETGYYGYTF. The CDR3 region has the DNA TGTGCCAGCAGCTCGGAGACAGGATATTATGGCTACACCTTC.